The clone carrying this T cell receptor (beta chain) was detected ten times or more. Imaging by CT and PET/CT found every patient node-negative, and no patient had prior chemotherapy, radiotherapy or other malignancies. This sample stems from a study of prognosis after radiotherapy for stage I lung cancer. The wider study: The enrollment of patients with stage I non-small cell lung cancer occurred between 2018 and 2019.

CDR3 length: 16 residues. V dropped 4 bases and J dropped 0; count of bases not matched to a gene: 6. Germline V CDR1 and CDR2: LGHDT, YNNKEL (reference sequence). Genomic DNA was the source, and TCR beta CDR3 was amplified from it by two-round multiplex PCR. First-round PCR employed TRBV- and TRBJ-specific primers for each gene. TCRdb recomputed calls from the multiplex PCR reads with MiXCR, one row per CDR3 protein. The profile shows nearly 25,000 distinct CDR3 sequences, 35% to 40% of them singletons. This clonotype originated in a donor of 50 years or more with non-small cell lung cancer. The chain recombines TRBV3-1 with TRBJ2-1; the match to TRBD2 covers 7 bases. The sample was PBMCs, taken before or after stereotactic body radiation therapy (not recorded which). CDR3: CASSPPTSSSYNEQFF. CDR3 in DNA: TGTGCCAGCAGCCCGCCGACTAGCAGCTCCTACAATGAGCAGTTCTTC.